These 13 T cell receptor beta chains were all obtained from the same sample, sequenced in a study of blood T cell repertoires in COVID-19. The data were produced by immunoSEQ multiplex PCR, yet TCRdb's version contains in-frame clones alone and is incomplete. The table has some 170,000 clones, approximately 90% seen once. Sequenced input: peripheral blood. The receptor source for this set is a woman aged 45-65 years with acute or convalescent COVID-19.

The J gene is TRBJ1-5, the V gene TRBV7-2; the D gene is possibly TRBD1 (6 bases). CDR1 SGHTA and CDR2 FQGNSA come from the germline V gene. CDR3 size: 15 residues. Between the trimmed V and J ends, which lost 0 bases and 4 bases, there was a span of 10 bases. The DNA for the CDR3 is TGTGCCAGCAGCTTAGCTACAGGGCGGAATCAGCCCCAGCATTTT. It yields the protein CASSLATGRNQPQHF.

The sample holds one count of this clone. The V and J genes are TRBV6-6 and TRBJ1-1; D is undetermined. The CDR3 extends over 13 amino acids. Trimming left V 0 bases short and J 6 bases short, with 8 bases between. Germline V lookup: CDR1 MNHNY, CDR2 SVGAGI (reference sequence). As DNA, the CDR3 is TGTGCCAGCAGTTACTCGACTTCTCCTGAAGCTTTCTTT. Translation gives CASSYSTSPEAFF.

This chain connects TRBV14 to TRBJ1-2; no reliable D call. CDR1 is SGHDN, CDR2 FVKESK, per germline. The CDR3 runs 15 residues. V was cut by 1 base and J by 1 base, with 10 bases left in between. The CDR3 nucleotides are TGTGCCAGCAGCCAAGTCCTTGTAGATAACTATGGCTACACCTTC. Translated: CASSQVLVDNYGYTF.

The V gene is TRBV7-2, the J gene TRBJ1-6, with D uncertain. CDR1 SGHTA and CDR2 FQGNSA come from the germline V gene. Trimming left V 1 base short and J 10 bases short, with 11 bases between. The CDR3 length is 14 residues. The CDR3 sequence: CASSLGQVWSPLHF. The DNA of the CDR3 is TGTGCCAGCAGCTTAGGACAAGTGTGGTCACCCCTCCACTTT.

The CDR3 region is CASSIDEGQGYGYTF. DNA for the CDR3: TGTGCCAGTAGTATAGATGAGGGACAGGGCTATGGCTACACCTTC. This chain joins TRBV19 and TRBJ1-2, with TRBD1 identical over 9 bases. The CDR3 is 15 residues long. Germline V lookup: CDR1 LNHDA, CDR2 SQIVND (reference sequence). V was clipped by 0 bases and J by 4 bases; unmatched bases: 3.

The V call is TRBV7-2, the J call TRBJ2-7, with 7 bases fitting TRBD1. Germline loops: CDR1 SGHTA, CDR2 FQGNSA. V lost 5 bases to trimming and J lost 3 bases; unmatched junction nucleotides: 10. CDR3 size: 15 residues. The CDR3 bases are TGTGCCAGCAGCCCATCTGCCGGGACAGACTACGAGCAGTACTTC. Protein product: CASSPSAGTDYEQYF.

The chain combines TRBV10-2 with TRBJ2-5, with D uncertain. Trimming pared 2 bases from V and 5 bases from J, leaving 18 bases between. The CDR3 runs 16 residues. Germline V gene lookup returns CDR1 WSHSY and CDR2 SAAADI. In DNA form, the CDR3 reads TGCGCCAGCAGTGAGGACCTCGGTCCGCTGGAGGAGACCCAGTACTTC. Its protein product is CASSEDLGPLEETQYF.

The rearrangement uses TRBV3-1 (or the pseudogene TRBV3-2) and TRBJ1-1; 11 nucleotides align to TRBD1. Germline CDR1 reads LGHDT; CDR2 reads YNNKEL (reference sequence). There are 16 residues in the CDR3. J was trimmed by 3 bases and V by 6 bases; bases with no gene match: 9. In DNA form, the CDR3 reads TGTGCCAGCAGTCAAACGGGACAGGGGGTGGACACTGAAGCTTTCTTT. Protein sequence: CASSQTGQGVDTEAFF.

J is TRBJ2-7 and V is TRBV4-1; TRBD2 matches 11 bases. The ends lost 3 bases at V and 3 bases at J; junction bases unmatched: 7. CDR1 MGHRA and CDR2 YSYEKL come from the germline V gene. CDR3 length equals 16 residues. CDR3 loop: CASSHQLAGAYYEQYF. For the CDR3, the DNA is TGCGCCAGCAGCCATCAACTAGCGGGAGCCTACTACGAGCAGTACTTC.

V usage is TRBV4-1 and J usage is TRBJ1-5; D is ambiguous. Trimming removed 0 bases at V and 1 base at J, with 7 bases between. Looked up from germline, CDR1 is MGHRA and CDR2 is YSYEKL. The CDR3 consists of 15 residues. The CDR3 is CASSQEEWSNQPQHF. DNA for the CDR3: TGCGCCAGCAGCCAAGAGGAGTGGAGCAATCAGCCCCAGCATTTT.

The rearrangement joins TRBV12-3 or TRBV12-4 to TRBJ1-1; 8 nucleotides match TRBD1. The CDR3 covers 13 residues. The junction had 3 bases not matched to a gene; V was cut back by 2 bases and J by 7 bases. CDR3 in DNA: TGTGCCAGCAGTTTATTTGGGACAGGTGAAGCTTTCTTT. The encoded protein is CASSLFGTGEAFF.

The chain carries TRBV30 and TRBJ1-1; D is ambiguous. The CDR3 has 12 residues. The V gene's germline CDR1 is GTSNPN and CDR2 SVGIG (reference sequence). Between the trimmed V and J ends, which lost 2 bases and 6 bases, there was a span of 10 bases. CDR3 coding DNA: TGTGCCTGGAGTCTTCGGCGGGCTGAAGCTTTCTTT. It is translated as CAWSLRRAEAFF. Supplemented by reference TRBV30 and TRBJ1-1, the full variable domain reads SQTIHQWPATLVQPVGSPLSLECTVEGTSNPNLYWYRQAAGRGLQLLFYSVGIGQISSEVPQNLSASRPQDRQFILSSKKLLLSDSGFYLCAWSLRRAEAFFGQGTRLTVV.

The rearrangement links TRBV3-1 (or the pseudogene TRBV3-2) to TRBJ2-7, with D perhaps TRBD1 (5 bases). CDR1 is LGHDT and CDR2 is YNNKEL in the germline V gene (reference sequence). Trimming pared 3 bases from V and 3 bases from J, leaving 15 bases between. The CDR3 is made up of 15 amino acids. The CDR3 region is CASSQQQVRGYEQYF. For the CDR3, the DNA is TGTGCCAGCAGCCAGCAACAAGTTAGGGGCTACGAGCAGTACTTC.